This T cell receptor beta chain was retrieved from a study of blood T cell repertoires in COVID-19. V was trimmed by 4 bases and J by 2 bases, leaving 7 bases between them. Germline V gene lookup returns CDR1 MNHEY and CDR2 SVGEGT. CDR3 length: 13 amino acids. Original handling: Amplification of reference gene primers was used by the study to estimate nucleated cell counts. Repertoires were generated with immunoSEQ multiplex PCR, while TCRdb's copy carries only in-frame clones and drops some. The DNA was the basis for D and trimming; V, J and clone size are from that table. The sample carries 120,000 to 150,000 clones, approximately 80% recorded once.

This receptor was obtained from a man aged 55 to 70 with active or convalescent COVID-19. The V and J genes are TRBV6-2 or TRBV6-3 and TRBJ2-3; a possible D gene is TRBD2 (6 bases). The sequencing input was peripheral blood. CDR3 sequence reads: CASSLDYTDTQYF. The CDR3 region has the DNA TGTGCCAGCAGTTTGGACTACACAGATACGCAGTATTTT.